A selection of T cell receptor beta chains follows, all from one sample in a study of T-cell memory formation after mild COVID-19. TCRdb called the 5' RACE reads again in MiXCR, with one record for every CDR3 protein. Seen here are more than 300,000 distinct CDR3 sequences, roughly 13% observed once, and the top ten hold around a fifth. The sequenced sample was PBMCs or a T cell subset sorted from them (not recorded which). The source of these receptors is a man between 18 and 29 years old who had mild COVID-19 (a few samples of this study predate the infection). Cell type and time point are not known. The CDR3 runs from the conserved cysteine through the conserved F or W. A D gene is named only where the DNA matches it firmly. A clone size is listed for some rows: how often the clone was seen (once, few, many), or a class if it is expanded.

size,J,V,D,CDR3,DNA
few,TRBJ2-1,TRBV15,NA,CATSRAPGEQFF,TGTGCCACCAGCAGAGCTCCGGGTGAGCAGTTCTTC
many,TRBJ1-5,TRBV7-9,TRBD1,CASSPGDRGSDQPQHF,TGTGCCAGCAGCCCGGGGGACAGGGGATCCGATCAGCCCCAGCATTTT
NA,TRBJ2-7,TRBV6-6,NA,CASTYRDIRYEQYF,TGTGCCAGCACCTACCGGGACATAAGATACGAGCAGTACTTC
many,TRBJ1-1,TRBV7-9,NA,CASSSGVAEAFF,TGTGCCAGCAGCTCAGGTGTAGCTGAAGCTTTCTTT
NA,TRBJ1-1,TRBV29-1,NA,CSVRTGGGEAFF,TGCAGCGTTCGAACCGGGGGGGGAGAGGCTTTCTTT
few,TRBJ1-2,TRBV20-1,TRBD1,CSATDRGYGYTF,TGCAGTGCCACGGACAGGGGCTATGGCTACACCTTC
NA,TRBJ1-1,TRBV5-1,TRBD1,CASGAVGTGDRGTEAFF,TGCGCCAGCGGCGCGGTAGGGACAGGGGATAGGGGCACTGAAGCTTTCTTT
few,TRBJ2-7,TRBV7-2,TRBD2,CASSLSFGEGYIGSEQYF,TGTGCCAGCAGCCTCTCGTTCGGGGAGGGATATATTGGGTCCGAGCAGTACTTC
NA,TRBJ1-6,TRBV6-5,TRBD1,CASSYRGHLHF,TGTGCCAGCAGTTACAGGGGGCACCTCCACTTT
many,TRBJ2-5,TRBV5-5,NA,CASSLGTAAETQYF,TGTGCCAGCAGCTTGGGGACTGCGGCAGAGACCCAGTACTTC
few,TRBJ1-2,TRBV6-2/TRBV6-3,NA,CASTDRRSYGYTF,TGTGCCAGCACCGACCGGCGGAGCTATGGCTACACCTTC
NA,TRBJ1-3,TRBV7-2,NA,CASSVGLGNTIYF,TGTGCCAGCAGTGTGGGGTTAGGAAACACCATATATTTT
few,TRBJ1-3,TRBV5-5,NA,CASSLARHSGNTIYF,TGTGCCAGCAGCTTGGCCAGGCACTCTGGAAACACCATATATTTT
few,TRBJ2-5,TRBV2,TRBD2,CASSETSGVMGETQYF,TGTGCCAGCAGCGAAACTAGCGGGGTGATGGGCGAGACCCAGTACTTC
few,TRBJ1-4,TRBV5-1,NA,CASSFLQGANEKLFF,TGCGCCAGCAGCTTTTTACAGGGAGCTAATGAAAAACTGTTTTTT
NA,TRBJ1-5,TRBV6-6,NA,CASSRSQGYSNQPQHF,TGTGCCAGCAGCCGCTCCCAGGGTTATAGCAATCAGCCCCAGCATTTT
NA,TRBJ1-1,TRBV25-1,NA,CASSELGGRGRNTEAFF,TGTGCCAGCAGTGAACTCGGCGGACGAGGAAGGAACACTGAAGCTTTCTTT
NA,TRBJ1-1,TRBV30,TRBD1,CAWSVRRQGGGMNTEAFF,TGTGCCTGGAGTGTACGCCGACAGGGGGGCGGCATGAACACTGAAGCTTTCTTT
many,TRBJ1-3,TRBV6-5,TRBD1,CASSYSQGSGNTIYF,TGTGCCAGCAGTTACTCACAGGGGTCTGGAAACACCATATATTTT
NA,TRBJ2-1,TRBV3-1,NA,CASSRTESYNEQFF,TGTGCCAGCAGCCGTACAGAGTCCTACAATGAGCAGTTCTTC
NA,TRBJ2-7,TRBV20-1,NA,CSARGPAGEQYF,TGCAGTGCCCGAGGACCCGCTGGCGAGCAGTACTTC
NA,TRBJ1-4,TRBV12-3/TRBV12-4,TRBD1,CASSSWTGGFHNEKLFF,TGTGCCAGCAGTTCATGGACAGGGGGCTTTCATAATGAAAAACTGTTTTTT
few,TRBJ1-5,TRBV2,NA,CASSEESGIYSQPQHF,TGTGCCAGCAGTGAAGAATCAGGGATCTACAGTCAGCCCCAGCATTTT
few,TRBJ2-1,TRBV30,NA,CAWSLGRNSYNEQFF,TGTGCCTGGAGTCTTGGTAGAAATTCCTACAATGAGCAGTTCTTC
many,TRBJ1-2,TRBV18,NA,CASSPPGGRNYGYTF,TGTGCCAGCTCACCGCCGGGGGGAAGGAACTATGGCTACACCTTC
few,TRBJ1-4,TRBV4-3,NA,CASSQMWGGEKLFF,TGCGCCAGCAGCCAAATGTGGGGGGGTGAAAAACTGTTTTTT
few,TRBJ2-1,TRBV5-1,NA,CASSLEGLALFEQFF,TGCGCCAGCAGCTTGGAGGGCTTAGCCCTTTTTGAGCAGTTCTTC
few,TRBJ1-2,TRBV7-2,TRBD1,CASRDRGVSSGYTF,TGTGCCAGCCGAGACAGGGGTGTCAGTAGTGGCTACACCTTC
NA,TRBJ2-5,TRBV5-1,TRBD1,CASSPETGRQETQYF,TGCGCCAGCAGCCCTGAGACAGGGCGGCAAGAGACCCAGTACTTC
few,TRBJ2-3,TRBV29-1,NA,CSVEGTGDITDTQYF,TGCAGCGTGGAGGGAACGGGGGATATCACAGATACGCAGTATTTT
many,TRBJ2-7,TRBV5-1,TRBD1,CASSREPGQGLYEQYF,TGCGCCAGCAGCCGAGAGCCGGGACAGGGGCTGTACGAGCAGTACTTC
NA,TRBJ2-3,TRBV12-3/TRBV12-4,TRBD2,CASTPGGPTDTQYF,TGTGCCAGCACCCCGGGGGGGCCAACAGATACGCAGTATTTT
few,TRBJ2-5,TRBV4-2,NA,CASSQDGQETQYF,TGTGCCAGCAGCCAAGACGGACAAGAGACCCAGTACTTC
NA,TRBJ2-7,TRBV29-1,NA,CSVEGDTYEQYF,TGCAGCGTTGAGGGTGATACCTACGAGCAGTACTTC
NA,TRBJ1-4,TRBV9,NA,CASSVGVGEKLFF,TGTGCCAGCAGCGTAGGGGTGGGTGAAAAACTGTTTTTT
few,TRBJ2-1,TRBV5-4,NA,CASSMTSNEQFF,TGTGCCAGCAGCATGACTAGTAATGAGCAGTTCTTC
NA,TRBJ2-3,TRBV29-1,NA,CSVVGEADTQYF,TGCAGCGTTGTAGGGGAGGCCGATACGCAGTATTTT
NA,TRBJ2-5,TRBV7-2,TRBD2,CASRHLAGEETQYF,TGTGCCAGCAGACATCTAGCGGGGGAAGAGACCCAGTACTTC
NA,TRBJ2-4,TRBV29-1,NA,CSVAGGLIGNIQYF,TGCAGCGTTGCAGGGGGACTTATCGGAAACATTCAGTACTTC
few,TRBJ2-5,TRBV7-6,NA,CASSASASDAETQYF,TGTGCCAGCAGCGCGTCGGCTAGCGACGCAGAGACCCAGTACTTC
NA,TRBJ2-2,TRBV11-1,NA,CASSRTDEAWGELFF,TGTGCCAGCAGTCGGACAGACGAGGCATGGGGGGAGCTGTTTTTT
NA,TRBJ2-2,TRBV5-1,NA,CASTEAANTGELFF,TGCGCCAGTACTGAGGCAGCGAACACCGGGGAGCTGTTTTTT
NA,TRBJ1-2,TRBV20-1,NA,CSARVVNSPNYGYTF,TGCAGTGCTAGAGTAGTGAACAGTCCTAACTATGGCTACACCTTC
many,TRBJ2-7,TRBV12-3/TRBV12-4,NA,CASSFGSYEQYF,TGTGCCAGCAGTTTTGGTTCCTACGAGCAGTACTTC
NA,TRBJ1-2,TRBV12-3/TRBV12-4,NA,CASSLGAESGYTF,TGTGCCAGCAGTTTGGGCGCAGAGAGTGGCTACACCTTC
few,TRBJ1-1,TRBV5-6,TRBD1,CASSSYRGGAFF,TGTGCCAGCAGTTCCTACAGGGGAGGCGCTTTCTTT
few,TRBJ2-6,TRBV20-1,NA,CVGSSGANVLTF,TGCGTGGGAAGCTCTGGGGCCAACGTCCTGACTTTC
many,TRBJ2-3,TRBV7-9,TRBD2,CASATAREAATDTQYF,TGTGCCAGCGCGACCGCCCGGGAGGCGGCAACAGATACGCAGTATTTT
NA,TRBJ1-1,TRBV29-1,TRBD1,CSVADRGINGEAFF,TGCAGCGTTGCCGACAGGGGAATAAACGGTGAAGCTTTCTTT
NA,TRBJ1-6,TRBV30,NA,CAWSPLQGLNSPLHF,TGTGCCTGGAGTCCGCTTCAGGGGCTGAATTCACCCCTCCACTTT
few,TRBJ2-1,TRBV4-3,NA,CASSQDGQGYNEQFF,TGCGCCAGCAGCCAAGATGGGCAGGGGTACAATGAGCAGTTCTTC
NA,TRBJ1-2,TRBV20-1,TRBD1,CSAKDDRDGYTF,TGCAGTGCTAAAGATGACAGGGACGGCTACACCTTC
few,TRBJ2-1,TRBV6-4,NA,CASSDGLRDEQFF,TGTGCCAGCAGTGACGGCCTCAGGGATGAGCAGTTCTTC
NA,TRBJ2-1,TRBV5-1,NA,CASSLDRLAPGNEQFF,TGCGCCAGCAGCTTGGACAGGCTCGCCCCGGGCAATGAGCAGTTCTTC